This TCR beta chain stems from a study of shared clonotypes between healthy human individuals. Overall study: Participating donors consisted of a couple of women and a few men aged 18 to 49. Plates per donor: three CD4 naive, three CD4 memory, two CD8 naive, one CD8 memory.

Authors' processing steps: Filtering differed because ImmunoSEQ produced junction-only sequences that carried no quality scores. The repertoire was sequenced with immunoSEQ multiplex PCR; TCRdb's copy has only in-frame clones and lacks some. V, J and clone size reflect that table, while D and trimming were determined from the DNA. The sample lists approximately 2.3 million clones, roughly 93% occurring once. The table lists this clone with a count of one. Other nucleotide sequences in the sample specify the same CDR3. Everyone who donated was a Caucasian adult who lived in Nashville, Tennessee. V dropped 1 base and J dropped 0 bases, with 11 bases sitting between them. Germline loops: CDR1 SGHRS, CDR2 YFSETQ. The CDR3 runs to 15 residues.

The chain carries TRBV5-1 and TRBJ2-7; D is possibly TRBD1 (6 bases). This sequence was found in a young man in good health. Some clones in this sample may be carry-over from other donors' samples. Sequencing was carried out using naive CD4+ T cells from PBMCs. Subset described: CD45RA+ positively selected. The CDR3 bases are TGCGCCAGCAGCTTGTTAGCAGGGGACTCCTACGAGCAGTACTTC. This sequence encodes CASSLLAGDSYEQYF. The full variable domain, its missing parts supplied by reference TRBV5-1 and TRBJ2-7, is KAGVTQTPRYLIKTRGQQVTLSCSPISGHRSVSWYQQTPGQGLQFLFEYFSETQRNKGNFPGRFSGRQFSNSRSEMNVSTLELGDSALYLCASSLLAGDSYEQYFGPGTRLTVT.